Listed here are 30 T cell receptor beta chains from one sample, sequenced in a study of T cells in narcolepsy. Generated by immunoSEQ multiplex PCR, the TCRdb table keeps only in-frame clones and is missing some. The table lists about 33,000 clones, 85% to 90% of them singletons. The sample taken for sequencing was CD45RA- memory CD4+ T cells from PBMCs. All receptors derive from a human donor with narcolepsy.

The CDR3 DNA reads as TGTGCCAGCAGGTCGGCAACCGGTCAGCCCCAGCATTTT. Translated: CASRSATGQPQHF. The chain employs TRBV11-2 and TRBJ1-5; D is unclear. Deletions cut 6 bases from V and 6 bases from J, with 12 bases between. Per germline, CDR1 SGHAT and CDR2 FQNNGV. CDR3 length: 13 amino acids.

The chain combines TRBV6-1 with TRBJ1-1, with D possibly matching TRBD1 (5 bases). Germline lookup yields CDR1 MNHNS and CDR2 SASEGT. Trimming stripped 7 bases from V and 8 bases from J, with 17 bases between. The CDR3 extends over 13 amino acids. CDR3 region: CASTLDGRGEAFF. CDR3 DNA sequence: TGTGCCAGCACCTTGGACGGCCGGGGGGAAGCTTTCTTT.

The chain links TRBV11-2 to TRBJ1-2; 8 bases match TRBD1. The CDR3 spans 15 residues. The germline V gene encodes CDR1 SGHAT and CDR2 FQNNGV. V shed 0 bases, J shed 5 bases, and the junction held 5 bases outside the gene matches. The CDR3 sequence is CASSLDGQGGYGYTF. DNA for the CDR3: TGTGCCAGCAGCTTAGACGGACAGGGCGGGTATGGCTACACCTTC.

This rearrangement joins TRBV2 to TRBJ2-1; D ambiguous. Per the germline V gene, CDR1 is SNHLY and CDR2 is FYNNEI. The CDR3 is 15 amino acids. The V and J ends lost 6 bases and 0 bases respectively, with 12 bases between them. The CDR3: CASRLEPGSYNEQFF. The CDR3 coding sequence is TGTGCCAGCAGACTCGAGCCTGGCTCCTACAATGAGCAGTTCTTC.

The rearrangement joins TRBV7-2 to TRBJ2-7; D gene uncertain. This CDR3 region has 14 residues. Trimming took 2 bases from V and 1 from J, leaving 9 bases between them. Germline V gene data show CDR1 as SGHTA and CDR2 as FQGNSA. CDR3: CASSLLDVSYEQYF. CDR3 nucleotide sequence: TGTGCCAGCAGCTTACTCGACGTATCCTACGAGCAGTACTTC.

A few counts support this clone. The V gene is TRBV10-3, the J gene TRBJ1-1; no definite D call. V was clipped by 7 bases and J by 1 base, with 10 bases between them. From germline, CDR1 is ENHRY and CDR2 SYGVKD. There are 13 residues in the CDR3. The CDR3 reads CAIMFGPNTEAFF. In DNA, the CDR3 is TGTGCCATCATGTTCGGGCCGAACACTGAAGCTTTCTTT.

This chain links TRBV6-5 with TRBJ1-2; D possibly corresponds to TRBD1 (5 bases). The CDR3 is 13 residues long. Germline V gene data show CDR1 as MNHEY and CDR2 as SVGAGI. The V end lost 7 bases, the J end lost 0 bases, and 9 bases lay between the germline ends. In DNA form, the CDR3 reads TGTGCCAGCAAAGAGACAGCTAACTATGGCTACACCTTC. Its translation is CASKETANYGYTF.

This rearrangement joins TRBV5-1 to TRBJ2-7; tentatively, D is TRBD1 (7 bases). Germline V lookup: CDR1 SGHRS, CDR2 YFSETQ. V was pared by 5 bases and J by 6 bases, with 18 bases between. The CDR3 runs to 14 residues. The CDR3 reads CASRSEGATSEQYF. The CDR3, as DNA: TGCGCCAGCAGGTCGGAGGGGGCAACGAGCGAGCAGTACTTC.

The CDR3: CASSENYRGLRSGELFF. CDR3 nucleotide sequence: TGCGCCAGCAGCGAGAATTACAGGGGATTGAGAAGCGGGGAGCTGTTTTTT. The rearrangement uses TRBV5-1 and TRBJ2-2; 7 positions match TRBD1. The germline V gene encodes CDR1 SGHRS and CDR2 YFSETQ. Trimming at V came to 4 bases and at J to 7 bases, leaving 16 bases not matched to a gene. This CDR3 is built from 17 residues.

The V gene is TRBV30, the J gene TRBJ1-1; D perhaps matches TRBD1 (6 bases). Germline V gene sequence: CDR1 GTSNPN, CDR2 SVGIG (reference sequence). The CDR3 totals 17 residues. Deletions cut 4 bases from V and 3 bases from J, with 24 bases between. The CDR3 reads CAWNRRGGAPLDTEAFF. In DNA form, the CDR3 reads TGTGCCTGGAACCGGCGTGGGGGGGCACCCTTGGACACTGAAGCTTTCTTT.

The J gene is TRBJ1-6, the V gene TRBV6-4; the D gene is possibly TRBD1 (6 bases). Germline loops: CDR1 MRHNA, CDR2 SNTAGT. This CDR3 has 14 amino acids. Trimming shortened V by 3 bases and J by 7 bases, and 10 bases separated the two germline ends. In DNA form, the CDR3 reads TGTGCCAGCAGTGAAGGGGGGGGGAATTCACCCCTCCACTTT. Translated: CASSEGGGNSPLHF.

The rearrangement uses TRBV6-5 and TRBJ2-7; weak D call: TRBD2 (6 bases). Trimming left V 3 bases short and J 9 bases short, with 18 bases between. There are 14 residues in the CDR3. The germline V gene encodes CDR1 MNHEY and CDR2 SVGAGI. CDR3 protein: CASSYSGGIRGQYF. In DNA, the CDR3 is TGTGCCAGCAGTTATAGTGGGGGGATCCGGGGGCAGTACTTC.

This clone has a handful of counts. The CDR3 coding sequence is TGTGCCAGCAGTTCCGACAGGGGCAGGTGGGGCCTCCACTTT. Translated: CASSSDRGRWGLHF. The rearrangement joins TRBV14 to TRBJ1-6; 8 nucleotides agree with TRBD1. Germline trimming cut 6 bases from V and 15 bases from J; bases unmatched to any gene: 13. Germline values: CDR1 SGHDN, CDR2 FVKESK. The CDR3 contains 14 residues.

This chain uses TRBV6-6 with TRBJ1-2, with unresolved D. Per the germline V gene, CDR1 is MNHNY and CDR2 is SVGAGI (reference sequence). The CDR3 is made up of 14 amino acids. Trimming took off 2 bases at V and 1 base at J, with 8 bases between the two ends. The CDR3 DNA is TGTGCCAGCAGTTACGGGCAAAGTAACTATGGCTACACCTTC. Protein product: CASSYGQSNYGYTF.

This clone appeared a few times. The gene calls are TRBV28 and TRBJ1-2; tentative D call: TRBD1 (5 bases). Looked up from germline, CDR1 is MDHEN and CDR2 is SYDVKM. The CDR3 has 16 amino acids. The V end was cut by 6 bases, the J end by 1 base, with 18 bases between. Here the CDR3 reads CASRRRIGGYNYGYTF. The CDR3, as DNA: TGTGCCAGCAGACGGAGGATCGGGGGTTATAACTATGGCTACACCTTC.

Notes on this clone: The junction and the germline gene differ at one end; a read error may be behind it. CDR3 in amino acids: CASSPSTVERYF. The CDR3 DNA sequence: TGTGCCAGCAGCCCCTCTACCGTAGAGCGGTACTTC. V is TRBV11-2 and J is TRBJ2-7; D not certain. Germline V gene data show CDR1 as SGHAT and CDR2 as FQNNGV. The CDR3 has 12 residues.

The chain is built from TRBV7-9 and TRBJ1-1; no clear D gene. V was cut by 5 bases and J by 1 base, with 8 bases left in between. The CDR3 spans 13 residues. Germline CDR1 and CDR2: SEHNR and FQNEAQ (reference sequence). CDR3 sequence: CASSLEKNTEAFF. The CDR3 DNA reads as TGTGCCAGCAGCCTCGAAAAGAACACTGAAGCTTTCTTT.

The DNA of the CDR3 is TGTGCCACCAGCAAGGGCACCGGGGAGCTGTTTTTT. Translating it yields CATSKGTGELFF. This sequence joins TRBV15 and TRBJ2-2; D gene uncertain. The V and J ends lost 4 bases and 4 bases respectively, with 4 bases between them. The CDR3 has 12 residues. Germline lookup yields CDR1 LNHNV and CDR2 YYDKDF (reference sequence).

The chain carries TRBV7-8 and TRBJ2-1; D is possibly TRBD2 (6 bases). The CDR3 has 17 residues. Trimming left V 1 base short and J 2 bases short, with 15 bases between. CDR1 SGHVS and CDR2 FQNEAQ come from the germline V gene. The CDR3 DNA reads as TGTGCCAGCAGCTTAGTGCGCGGCGGGATGACCTACAATGAGCAGTTCTTC. It specifies CASSLVRGGMTYNEQFF.

The chain is built from TRBV7-9 and TRBJ2-7, with 10 bases fitting TRBD1. The J segment lost 3 bases and the V segment lost 3 bases, leaving 11 bases of the junction unmatched. From germline, CDR1 is SEHNR and CDR2 FQNEAQ (reference sequence). The CDR3 consists of 17 residues. The CDR3 reads CASSFLPGDRGNYEQYF. Written as DNA, the CDR3 is TGTGCCAGCAGCTTCCTTCCCGGGGACAGGGGCAACTACGAGCAGTACTTC.

This chain links TRBV20-1 with TRBJ2-1, with D unclear. CDR3 length equals 11 residues. V dropped 8 bases and J dropped 10 bases, with 15 bases sitting between them. Germline lookup yields CDR1 DFQATT and CDR2 SNEGSKA (reference sequence). The chain's CDR3 is CSTFLSREQFF. CDR3 in DNA: TGCAGTACGTTCCTATCGCGGGAGCAGTTCTTC.

On this clone: The junction departs from germline at one end; a sequencing error may be responsible. CDR3 residues: CASHRRTGGGYNGQFF. CDR3 DNA: TGTGCCAGCCACAGAAGGACGGGAGGGGGTTACAATGGGCAGTTCTTC. The chain recombines TRBV6-6 with TRBJ2-1, with 8 bases matching TRBD2. Germline V gene lookup returns CDR1 MNHNY and CDR2 SVGAGI (reference sequence). The CDR3 runs to 16 residues.

The chain carries TRBV28 and TRBJ2-7; D is undetermined. Trimming pared 9 bases from V and 0 bases from J, leaving 24 bases between. CDR1 MDHEN and CDR2 SYDVKM come from the germline V gene. The CDR3 loop spans 17 amino acids. CDR3 coding DNA: TGTGCCAGTAATTTCCTTTTTGGTCCCACGGGCTCCTACGAGCAGTACTTC. Amino acids: CASNFLFGPTGSYEQYF.

The rearrangement joins TRBV7-8 to TRBJ2-7; maybe TRBD2 (5 bases). V was pared by 1 base and J by 6 bases, with 7 bases between. Germline V gene lookup returns CDR1 SGHVS and CDR2 FQNEAQ. This CDR3 spans 12 amino acids. The CDR3 DNA reads as TGTGCCAGCAGCTTAGTCCGGGGCGAGCAGTACTTC. It translates to CASSLVRGEQYF.

J is TRBJ2-7 and V is TRBV28; TRBD1 matches at 7 bases. The CDR3 runs to 16 residues. The V segment lost 6 bases and the J segment 3 bases; nucleotides outside the gene matches: 14. The V gene's germline CDR1 is MDHEN and CDR2 SYDVKM. CDR3 DNA sequence: TGTGCCAGCAGAGACCTCCTAGGACAGGTTCGCTACGAGCAGTACTTC. Amino acids: CASRDLLGQVRYEQYF.

J is TRBJ1-5 and V is TRBV6-5, with D perhaps TRBD1 (5 bases). The CDR3 has 15 amino acids. The ends were cut back, 10 bases at V and 7 bases at J, with 23 bases in the middle. CDR1 and CDR2 from the germline V gene are MNHEY and SVGAGI. Written as DNA, the CDR3 is TGTGCCACCAGGGATCCCAGCCCCATCCGGCAGCCCCAGCATTTT. Translated, it gives CATRDPSPIRQPQHF.

This clone occurred once. V gene TRBV9 combines with J gene TRBJ2-3; the D gene is possibly TRBD2 (6 bases). CDR3 length: 15 amino acids. V shed 4 bases and J shed 6 bases, with 18 bases lying between them. CDR1 is SGDLS and CDR2 is YYNGEE in the germline V gene. CDR3 sequence: CASSPRGGGSDTQYF. DNA of the CDR3: TGTGCCAGCAGCCCACGCGGTGGAGGGTCGGATACGCAGTATTTT.

The V gene is TRBV5-8, the J gene TRBJ1-3, with D unresolved. The length of the CDR3 is 15 residues. The germline CDR1 and CDR2 sequences are SGHTS and YDEGEE. The germline V and J ends were trimmed by 1 base and 4 bases, with 12 bases remaining between them. As DNA, the CDR3 is TGTGCCAGCAGCTTGAGGTTGTCGTCAGGAAACACCATATATTTT. This sequence encodes CASSLRLSSGNTIYF.

The chain recombines TRBV6-5 with TRBJ1-5, with 7 bases matching TRBD1. Per the germline V gene, CDR1 is MNHEY and CDR2 is SVGAGI. This CDR3 region has 15 residues. The junction had 5 bases not matched to a gene; V was cut back by 6 bases and J by 0 bases. The CDR3 coding sequence is TGTGCCAGCAGAAGACAGGGAGGTAGCAATCAGCCCCAGCATTTT. It yields the protein CASRRQGGSNQPQHF.

The sample holds one count of this clone. The chain recombines TRBV5-1 with TRBJ2-5, with 9 bases fitting TRBD2. The CDR3 contains 15 residues. CDR1 is SGHRS and CDR2 is YFSETQ in the germline V gene. V dropped 10 bases and J dropped 5; count of bases not matched to a gene: 15. The CDR3 region has the DNA TGCGCCTCCGCATGGGTAGCGGGAGCGGGGGAGACCCAGTACTTC. Its translation is CASAWVAGAGETQYF.